This entry features one TCR beta chain sequence. Its cognate antigen has yet to be identified. No per-base quality is available; no much larger clone lies one base away. The library came from the immunoSEQ multiplex PCR assay. In the original analysis: A statistical classification framework was built for diagnosing cytomegalovirus status from the catalog of TCR beta chain sequences. Not all clones reach the TCRdb copy of this immuneACCESS table, which keeps in-frame sequences only. Checked studies attribute under half of the gap to unresolved V genes and leave the rest unexplained. D and trimming come from the DNA, and the V and J calls and clone size come from that table. The sample table contains more than 200,000 clones; only one count was recorded for less than 95% of them. The ten most abundant clones make up 2.5% to 3.5% of the sample. The CDR3, cysteine through phenylalanine, is 16 amino acids long. This entry keeps only the CDR3 DNA: 48 bases, framed from base 1. V is cut by 2 bases and J by 8 bases, and the space between the germline ends is 22 bases. CDR1 and CDR2 were assigned from the germline V gene as SNHLY and FYNNEI.

Separate from the roughly 660-subject first cohort, the validation cohort of 120 subjects was the group to which the donors belonged. These data come from a study of cytomegalovirus exposure and HLA in healthy donors (dated by TCRdb to about 2017). Concerning the study at large: According to a later analysis, one platform produced both the 100 to 150 validation repertoires and the 730 or so repertoires of the first cohort. The study aimed to test whether signatures of past pathogen exposure could be identified by cataloging public T cell receptors. A separate validation cohort of about 110 different subjects was used in addition to the roughly 640-subject first cohort. High-throughput TCR immunosequencing, statistical association of individual TCRs with disease status, and machine learning were combined to predict cytomegalovirus infection status. The paper's findings and limits, for the study overall: Of the cluster scores, approximately 95% were above 0 in a later analysis, which found that TCRs clustered in the first cohort also tended to co-occur in the 120 validation repertoires. A later analysis lacked HLA typing for the validation cohort, so it scored co-occurrence in that cohort across all 120 repertoires. In both the original and validation cohorts, the classifier was reported to diagnose cytomegalovirus status with high specificity and sensitivity. In the study, some 160 TCR beta chains were listed as associated with cytomegalovirus. The authors suggested that the approach could potentially be generalized to other disease states and immunological phenotypes. Three of the identified cytomegalovirus-associated TCR beta chains were confirmed in vitro to be specific for cytomegalovirus antigens. Most TCR sequences were seen in very few donors, while some public TCRs were found in many individuals.

The sequence was collected from a woman aged 25 to 45 in good health and CMV-seronegative. The sample consisted of PBMCs. The rearranged chain carries TRBV2 and TRBJ2-7; a weak D assignment points to TRBD2 (5 bases agree). This receptor carries the CDR3 CASSETRTQRLEKQYF. The bases read TGTGCCAGCAGTGAAACCCGGACTCAAAGGTTGGAGAAGCAGTACTTC. Reference TRBV2 and TRBJ2-7 genes cover what lies past the CDR3, so the full variable domain is EPEVTQTPSHQVTQMGQEVILRCVPISNHLYFYWYRQILGQKVEFLVSFYNNEISEKSEIFDDQFSVERPDGSNFTLKIRSTKLEDSAMYFCASSETRTQRLEKQYFGPGTRLTVT.